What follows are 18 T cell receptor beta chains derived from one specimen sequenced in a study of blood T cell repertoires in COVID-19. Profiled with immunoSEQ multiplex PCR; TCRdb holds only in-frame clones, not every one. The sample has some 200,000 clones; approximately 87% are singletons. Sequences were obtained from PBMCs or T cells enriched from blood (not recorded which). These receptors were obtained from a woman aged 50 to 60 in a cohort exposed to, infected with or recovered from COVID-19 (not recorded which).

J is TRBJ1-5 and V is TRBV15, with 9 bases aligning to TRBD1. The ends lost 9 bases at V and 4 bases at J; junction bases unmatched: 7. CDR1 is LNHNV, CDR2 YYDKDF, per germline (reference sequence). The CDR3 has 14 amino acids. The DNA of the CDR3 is TGTGCCACGAGGGACAGGGAAAAGAATCAGCCCCAGCATTTT. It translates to CATRDREKNQPQHF.

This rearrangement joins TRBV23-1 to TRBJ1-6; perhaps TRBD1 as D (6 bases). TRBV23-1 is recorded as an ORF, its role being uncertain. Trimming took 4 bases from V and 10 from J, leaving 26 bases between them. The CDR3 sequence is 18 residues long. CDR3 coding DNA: TGCGCCAGCAGTCTAGACCGCGGGGGGCGTAATTATGGGTCACCCCTCCACTTT. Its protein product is CASSLDRGGRNYGSPLHF.

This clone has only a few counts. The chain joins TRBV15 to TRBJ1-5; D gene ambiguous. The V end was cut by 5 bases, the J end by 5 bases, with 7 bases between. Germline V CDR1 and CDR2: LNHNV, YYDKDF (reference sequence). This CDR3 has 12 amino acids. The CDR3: CATSVSDQPQHF. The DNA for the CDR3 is TGTGCCACCAGCGTCTCCGATCAGCCCCAGCATTTT.

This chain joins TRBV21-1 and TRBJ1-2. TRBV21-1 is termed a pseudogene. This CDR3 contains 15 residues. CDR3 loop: CASSKVKKTGYGYTF. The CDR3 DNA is TGTGCCAGCAGCAAAGTAAAGAAAACGGGCTATGGCTACACCTTC.

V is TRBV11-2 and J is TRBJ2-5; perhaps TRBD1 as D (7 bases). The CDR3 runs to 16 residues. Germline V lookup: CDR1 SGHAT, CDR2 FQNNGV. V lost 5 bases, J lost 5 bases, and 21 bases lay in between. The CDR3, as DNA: TGTGCCAGCAGCCTCGGGAACAGGGGAGGTTGGGAGACCCAGTACTTC. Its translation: CASSLGNRGGWETQYF.

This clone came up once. CDR3: CASSQDNRYNEQFF. In DNA form, the CDR3 reads TGTGCCAGCAGCCAAGATAACCGGTACAATGAGCAGTTCTTC. This chain joins TRBV3-1 (or the pseudogene TRBV3-2) and TRBJ2-1; D remains unclear. V lost 0 bases to trimming and J lost 4 bases, with 7 bases between them. The CDR3 is 14 residues long. CDR1 is LGHDT and CDR2 is YNNKEL in the germline V gene (reference sequence).

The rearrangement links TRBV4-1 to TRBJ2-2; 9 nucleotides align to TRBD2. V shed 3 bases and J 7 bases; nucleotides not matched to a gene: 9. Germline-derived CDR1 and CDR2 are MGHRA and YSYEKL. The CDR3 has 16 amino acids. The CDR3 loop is CASSQSGGGAVGELFF. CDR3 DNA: TGCGCCAGCAGCCAGTCCGGCGGGGGGGCTGTCGGGGAGCTGTTTTTT.

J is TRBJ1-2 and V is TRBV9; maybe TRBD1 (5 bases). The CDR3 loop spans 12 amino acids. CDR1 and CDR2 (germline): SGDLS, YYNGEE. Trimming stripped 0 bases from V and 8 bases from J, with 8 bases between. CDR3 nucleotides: TGTGCCAGCAGCGTAGCCCGGGGGGGCTACACCTTC. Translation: CASSVARGGYTF.

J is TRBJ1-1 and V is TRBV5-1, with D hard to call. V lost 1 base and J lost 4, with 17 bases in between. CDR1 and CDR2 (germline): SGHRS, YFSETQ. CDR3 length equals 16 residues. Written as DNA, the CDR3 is TGCGCCAGCAGCTTGACAACGGGGATTGGTGGCACTGAAGCTTTCTTT. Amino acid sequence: CASSLTTGIGGTEAFF.

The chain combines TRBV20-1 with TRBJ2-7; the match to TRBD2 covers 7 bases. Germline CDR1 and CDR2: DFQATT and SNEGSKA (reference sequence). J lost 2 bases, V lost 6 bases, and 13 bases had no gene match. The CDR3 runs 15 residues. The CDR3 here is CSASRGGGIPYEQYF. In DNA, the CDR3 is TGCAGTGCCAGTCGTGGGGGGGGGATCCCCTACGAGCAGTACTTC.

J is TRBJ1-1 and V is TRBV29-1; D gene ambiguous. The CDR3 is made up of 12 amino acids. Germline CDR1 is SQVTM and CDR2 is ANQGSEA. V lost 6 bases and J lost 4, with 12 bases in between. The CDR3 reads CSVLPGPTEAFF. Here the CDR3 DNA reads TGCAGCGTCCTGCCGGGTCCCACTGAAGCTTTCTTT.

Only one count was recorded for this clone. CDR3 bases: TGTGCCTGGACTGGGGGGTTGTTGGGCTATGGCTACACCTTC. It encodes CAWTGGLLGYGYTF. The chain uses TRBV30 and TRBJ1-2, with a tentative D call TRBD1 (5 bases). Trimming removed 4 bases from V and 4 bases from J, with 16 bases in between. Germline CDR1 reads GTSNPN; CDR2 reads SVGIG (reference sequence). This CDR3 is 14 amino acids long.

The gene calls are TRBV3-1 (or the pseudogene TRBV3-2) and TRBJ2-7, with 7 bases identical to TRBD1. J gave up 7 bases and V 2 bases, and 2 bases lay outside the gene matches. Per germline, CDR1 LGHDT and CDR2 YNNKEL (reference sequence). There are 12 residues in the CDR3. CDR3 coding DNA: TGTGCCAGCAGCCAAACGGACAGGGAGCAGTACTTC. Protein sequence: CASSQTDREQYF.

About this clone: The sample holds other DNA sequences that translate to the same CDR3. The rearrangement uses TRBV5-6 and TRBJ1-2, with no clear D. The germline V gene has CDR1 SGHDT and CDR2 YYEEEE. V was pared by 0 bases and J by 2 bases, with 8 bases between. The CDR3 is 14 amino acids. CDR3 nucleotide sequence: TGTGCCAGCAGCTTGGAAGGCAGGAACTATGGCTACACCTTC. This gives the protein CASSLEGRNYGYTF.

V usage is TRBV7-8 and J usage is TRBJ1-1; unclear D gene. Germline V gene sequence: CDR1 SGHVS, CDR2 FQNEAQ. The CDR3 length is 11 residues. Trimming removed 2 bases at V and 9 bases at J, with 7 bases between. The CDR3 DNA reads TGTGCCAGCAGCTTACTGGAGAAAGCTTTCTTT. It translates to CASSLLEKAFF.

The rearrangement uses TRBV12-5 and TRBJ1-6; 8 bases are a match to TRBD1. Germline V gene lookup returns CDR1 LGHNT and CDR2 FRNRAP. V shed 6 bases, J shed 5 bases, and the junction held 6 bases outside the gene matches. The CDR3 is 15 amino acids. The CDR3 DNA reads TGTGCTAGTGGAAGGGACAGGAGCAATAATTCACCCCTCCACTTT. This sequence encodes CASGRDRSNNSPLHF.

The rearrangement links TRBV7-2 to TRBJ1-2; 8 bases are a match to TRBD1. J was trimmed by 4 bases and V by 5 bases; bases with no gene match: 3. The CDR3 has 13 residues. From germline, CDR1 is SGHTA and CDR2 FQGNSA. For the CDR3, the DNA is TGTGCCAGCAGCGCCGGGACAGGCTATGGCTACACCTTC. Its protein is CASSAGTGYGYTF.

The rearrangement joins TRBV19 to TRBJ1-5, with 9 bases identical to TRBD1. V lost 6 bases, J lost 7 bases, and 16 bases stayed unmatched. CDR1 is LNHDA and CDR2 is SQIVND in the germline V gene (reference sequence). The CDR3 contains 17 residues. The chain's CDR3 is CASRTIRDRVLGQPQHF. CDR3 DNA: TGTGCCAGTAGAACTATCCGGGACAGGGTTTTGGGGCAGCCCCAGCATTTT.